What follows describes a single TCR beta chain. Assay used: immunoSEQ multiplex PCR; TCRdb lists only in-frame clones, some missing. The sample shows around 26,000 clones, around nine tenths of them seen only once. This entry is derived from a study of T cell changes during pregnancy in multiple sclerosis. Deletions cut 3 bases from V and 4 bases from J, with 10 bases between. This CDR3 region has 14 residues. Germline V lookup: CDR1 MDHEN, CDR2 SYDVKM. The specimen was CD8+ T cells from peripheral blood mononuclear cells, collected in the first trimester of pregnancy. The source of this sequence is a female donor in good health, enrolled as a control in a pregnancy study. V is TRBV28 and J is TRBJ1-5; TRBD1 is a possible D gene (6 bases). The CDR3 spells CASSLAGVNQPQHF. The CDR3 nucleotides are TGTGCCAGCAGTTTGGCAGGGGTTAATCAGCCCCAGCATTTT.